This passage covers 32 T cell receptor beta chains from one sample sequenced in a study of T cell repertoires in cytomegalovirus infection (dated by TCRdb to between 2017 and 2020). These reads were obtained on an Illumina HiSeq 1500. TCRdb trimmed public reads at Q25 via fastp, called clones via MiXCR and kept in-frame beta chains. Rows merge per CDR3 protein into single entries with the most common DNA and genes. The sample contains a few hundred thousand distinct CDR3 sequences, around 18% of them found a single time. About 10% of the sample belongs to the ten largest clones. Input material: PBMCs. Receptors originate from a human donor in good health (CMV status not recorded). Some clones in this sample may be carry-over from other donors' samples.

The chain recombines TRBV29-1 with TRBJ2-3; 7 nucleotides agree with TRBD2. Germline V lookup: CDR1 SQVTM, CDR2 ANQGSEA. The junction had 5 bases not matched to a gene; V was cut back by 5 bases and J by 0 bases. The CDR3 sequence is 14 residues long. The CDR3 nucleotides read TGCAGCGTTCTAAGCGGGACCAGCACAGATACGCAGTATTTT. Residues: CSVLSGTSTDTQYF.

Concerning this clonotype: One junction end disagrees with the germline gene, perhaps due to a read error. This rearrangement joins TRBV12-5 to TRBJ1-2, with 9 positions matching TRBD1. This CDR3 region has 14 residues. The germline V gene encodes CDR1 LGHNT and CDR2 FRNRAP. CDR3 bases: TGTGCTAGTGGTTTGTGGGGACAGGGATTTCGCTACTCCTTC. It codes for CASGLWGQGFRYSF.

This clonotype has a count of ten or more. The genes are TRBV6-6 and TRBJ1-6; D gene uncertain. Trimming removed 0 bases at V and 7 bases at J, with 4 bases between. This CDR3 comprises 13 residues. Germline V gives CDR1 MNHNY, CDR2 SVGAGI (reference sequence). The CDR3 spells CASSYSKNSPLHF. The CDR3 region has the DNA TGTGCCAGCAGTTACTCTAAGAATTCACCCCTCCACTTT.

The V call is TRBV7-2, the J call TRBJ2-5; TRBD2 matches at 10 bases. The ends lost 2 bases at V and 3 bases at J; junction bases unmatched: 9. The CDR3 totals 17 residues. The germline gives CDR1 SGHTA, CDR2 FQGNSA. CDR3 protein: CASSLTSGESKEETQYF. CDR3 sequence (DNA): TGTGCCAGCAGCTTAACTAGCGGGGAGTCGAAAGAAGAGACCCAGTACTTC. The complete variable domain, with remaining parts taken from reference TRBV7-2 and TRBJ2-5, reads GAGVSQSPSNKVTEKGKDVELRCDPISGHTALYWYRQSLGQGLEFLIYFQGNSAPDKSGLPSDRFSAERTGGSVSTLTIQRTQQEDSAVYLCASSLTSGESKEETQYFGPGTRLLVL.

This clonotype was counted at least ten times. V usage is TRBV7-2 and J usage is TRBJ1-2; D unclear. The CDR3 is 17 amino acids. Trimming stripped 6 bases from V and 3 bases from J, with 23 bases between. The germline gives CDR1 SGHTA, CDR2 FQGNSA. Here the CDR3 DNA reads TGTGCCAGCAGGAAGACCGGACGCGAACGGGTTTACTATGGCTACACCTTC. Translated: CASRKTGRERVYYGYTF. Combining the CDR3 with reference TRBV7-2 and TRBJ1-2 gives the whole variable domain GAGVSQSPSNKVTEKGKDVELRCDPISGHTALYWYRQSLGQGLEFLIYFQGNSAPDKSGLPSDRFSAERTGGSVSTLTIQRTQQEDSAVYLCASRKTGRERVYYGYTFGSGTRLTVV.

The sample holds a few counts of this clonotype. The chain combines TRBV20-1 with TRBJ1-2; D unresolved. The CDR3 is 12 residues long. CDR1 DFQATT and CDR2 SNEGSKA come from the germline V gene (reference sequence). V was shortened by 6 bases and J by 6 bases, with 14 bases between the two germline ends. The CDR3: CSAEEAEHGYTF. The CDR3 bases are TGCAGTGCGGAAGAAGCGGAGCATGGCTACACCTTC.

This clonotype was seen just once. The chain recombines TRBV12-3 or TRBV12-4 with TRBJ2-1; weak D call: TRBD1 (6 bases). There are 19 residues in the CDR3. Trimming took off 4 bases at V and 3 bases at J, with 25 bases between the two ends. CDR3 loop: CASSSPNKQGMAGYNEQFF. Written as DNA, the CDR3 is TGTGCCAGCAGTTCGCCCAATAAACAGGGAATGGCTGGCTACAATGAGCAGTTCTTC.

This clonotype was found a few times. J is TRBJ2-1 and V is TRBV20-1; D possibly uses TRBD1 or TRBD2 (5 bases each). Between the trimmed V and J ends, which lost 6 bases and 8 bases, there was a span of 17 bases. This CDR3 has 13 amino acids. CDR1 and CDR2 from the germline V gene are DFQATT and SNEGSKA (reference sequence). The CDR3: CSAPRRDAHEQFF. In DNA form, the CDR3 reads TGCAGTGCCCCACGTCGGGACGCCCATGAGCAGTTCTTC.

There are a few counts of this clonotype. The J gene is TRBJ1-1, the V gene TRBV20-1, with unresolved D. The CDR3 length is 12 residues. Trimming removed 4 bases at V and 1 base at J, with 7 bases between. Germline CDR1 and CDR2: DFQATT and SNEGSKA (reference sequence). CDR3 coding DNA: TGCAGTGCTATGGCCGGGAACACTGAAGCTTTCTTT. This gives the protein CSAMAGNTEAFF.

This clonotype has only a few counts. The chain links TRBV20-1 to TRBJ1-6; 12 bases are a match to TRBD1. CDR3 length equals 18 residues. Losses at the gene ends were 0 bases for V and 7 bases for J; bases not matched to a gene: 10. CDR1 is DFQATT, CDR2 SNEGSKA, per germline (reference sequence). The CDR3 region is CSARDSGTGGGMNSPLHF. DNA of the CDR3: TGCAGTGCTAGAGATTCCGGGACAGGGGGCGGAATGAATTCACCCCTCCACTTT.

This clonotype has ten or more counts. The gene calls are TRBV7-2 and TRBJ2-1; TRBD2 aligns across 7 bases. The CDR3 contains 15 residues. Germline values: CDR1 SGHTA, CDR2 FQGNSA. With V trimmed by 2 bases and J by 3 bases, 4 bases remained unmatched. The CDR3 nucleotides are TGTGCCAGCAGCTTAATGCGGGGGAACTACAATGAGCAGTTCTTC. It translates to CASSLMRGNYNEQFF.

This chain connects TRBV20-1 to TRBJ2-7; D gene uncertain. Germline V gene data show CDR1 as DFQATT and CDR2 as SNEGSKA (reference sequence). The CDR3 spans 14 residues. The V end was cut by 3 bases, the J end by 3 bases, with 15 bases between. CDR3 nucleotide sequence: TGCAGTGCTAGCCCGGTGCTAAACAACTACGAGCAGTACTTC. This codes for CSASPVLNNYEQYF.

The chain has TRBV6-6 and TRBJ2-3; TRBD2 matches 7 bases. The CDR3 totals 15 residues. Germline CDR1 is MNHNY and CDR2 is SVGAGI (reference sequence). With 8 bases clipped from V and 0 bases from J, the junction kept 8 bases outside the gene matches. The CDR3 here is CASVSGDASTDTQYF. The CDR3 DNA reads TGTGCCAGCGTAAGCGGGGACGCTAGCACAGATACGCAGTATTTT.

This clonotype was recorded many times. CDR3 sequence (DNA): TGTGCCAGCAGTTTACAGCGGGAGTATGAGCAGTTCTTC. As protein: CASSLQREYEQFF. The V and J genes are TRBV28 and TRBJ2-1, with 8 bases matching TRBD2. CDR1 is MDHEN, CDR2 SYDVKM, per germline. Germline trimming cut 2 bases from V and 8 bases from J; bases unmatched to any gene: 2. CDR3 length: 13 amino acids.

The CDR3 region is CSAKASGRAPGTQYF. As DNA, the CDR3 is TGCAGTGCAAAGGCTAGCGGGAGGGCCCCGGGGACGCAGTATTTT. The chain has TRBV20-1 and TRBJ2-3, with 12 bases matching TRBD2. Germline loops: CDR1 DFQATT, CDR2 SNEGSKA (reference sequence). CDR3 size: 15 residues. Trimming cost V 6 bases and J 9 bases; bases outside gene matches: 13.

This clonotype was seen a handful of times. The chain uses TRBV7-2 and TRBJ2-3, with a weak D call TRBD2 (5 bases). The germline V gene has CDR1 SGHTA and CDR2 FQGNSA. The CDR3 consists of 14 residues. V lost 1 base, J lost 5 bases, and 10 bases lay in between. Here the CDR3 DNA reads TGTGCCAGCAGCTTAGTTGGGCGGGTAGATACGCAGTATTTT. The encoded protein is CASSLVGRVDTQYF.

This clonotype was seen once. The gene calls are TRBV18 and TRBJ2-7; the D gene is possibly TRBD1 (5 bases). This CDR3 has 12 amino acids. Germline-derived CDR1 and CDR2 are KGHSH and LQKENI. V lost 8 bases, J lost 6 bases, and 14 bases lay in between. The DNA for the CDR3 is TGTGCCAGCGCCCCAACAGGTAGCGAGCAGTACTTC. Its translation: CASAPTGSEQYF.

V is TRBV20-1 and J is TRBJ2-1; D is uncertain. The germline gives CDR1 DFQATT, CDR2 SNEGSKA (reference sequence). Trimming removed 1 base at V and 8 bases at J, with 3 bases between. The CDR3 length is 10 residues. CDR3 coding DNA: TGCAGTGCTAGAGGGGATGAGCAGTTCTTC. Translated: CSARGDEQFF.

At least ten counts were recorded for this clonotype. The J gene is TRBJ1-1, the V gene TRBV7-2, with TRBD1 identical over 8 bases. Trimming at V came to 1 base and at J to 5 bases, leaving 9 bases not matched to a gene. The CDR3 covers 16 residues. Germline V lookup: CDR1 SGHTA, CDR2 FQGNSA. CDR3 nucleotide sequence: TGTGCCAGCAGCTTAGGGGGCCAGGGGGCGAGGACTGAAGCTTTCTTT. Protein: CASSLGGQGARTEAFF.

V and J are TRBV28 and TRBJ1-1; D is uncertain. CDR3 length: 13 residues. CDR1 and CDR2 (germline): MDHEN, SYDVKM. V lost 7 bases to trimming and J lost 2 bases, with 11 bases between them. CDR3 sequence: CASTTGSNTEAFF. Written as DNA, the CDR3 is TGTGCCAGCACCACGGGATCCAACACTGAAGCTTTCTTT. Filled out from reference TRBV28 and TRBJ1-1, the complete variable domain reads DVKVTQSSRYLVKRTGEKVFLECVQDMDHENMFWYRQDPGLGLRLIYFSYDVKMKEKGDIPEGYSVSREKKERFSLILESASTNQTSMYLCASTTGSNTEAFFGQGTRLTVV.

This clonotype was recorded at least ten times. V usage is TRBV7-6 and J usage is TRBJ2-1, with D possibly being TRBD2 (5 bases). Germline CDR1 and CDR2: SGHVS and FNYEAQ. CDR3 size: 14 residues. The V end lost 5 bases, the J end lost 6 bases, and 14 bases lay between the germline ends. The CDR3 is CASSGWGDRNEQFF. For the CDR3, the DNA is TGTGCCAGCAGCGGCTGGGGAGATCGCAATGAGCAGTTCTTC. The full variable domain, completed using reference TRBV7-6 and TRBJ2-1, is GAGVSQSPRYKVTKRGQDVALRCDPISGHVSLYWYRQALGQGPEFLTYFNYEAQQDKSGLPNDRFSAERPEGSISTLTIQRTEQRDSAMYRCASSGWGDRNEQFFGPGTRLTVL.

The rearrangement links TRBV10-3 to TRBJ1-2; D remains ambiguous. The V gene lost 6 bases and the J gene lost 4 bases, with 12 bases spanning the gap. Germline CDR1 ENHRY, CDR2 SYGVKD. The CDR3 totals 13 residues. The CDR3 sequence: CAIRPVEGYGYTF. The CDR3 DNA sequence: TGTGCCATCAGGCCGGTGGAAGGCTATGGCTACACCTTC.

This clonotype was recorded many times. The chain is built from TRBV7-2 and TRBJ2-5, with D possibly TRBD1 on 6 matching bases. The length of the CDR3 is 14 residues. V was shortened by 2 bases and J by 5 bases, with 12 bases between the two germline ends. Germline V CDR1 and CDR2: SGHTA, FQGNSA. DNA of the CDR3: TGTGCCAGCAGCTTATTTGGGGGCGATGAGACCCAGTACTTC. Protein: CASSLFGGDETQYF.

In its sample, this clonotype was seen many times. This sequence joins TRBV12-3 or TRBV12-4 and TRBJ1-5, with a weak D call TRBD1 (6 bases). V was pared by 6 bases and J by 1 base, with 16 bases between. The CDR3 totals 16 residues. The CDR3 DNA is TGTGCCAGCAGAGCTGACGCAGGGGCAAGCAATCAGCCCCAGCATTTT. Protein sequence: CASRADAGASNQPQHF.

This clonotype was counted ten times or more. CDR3 nucleotides: TGTGCCAGCAGATCCCAACAGCTGCTCTCTGGGGCCAACGTCCTGACTTTC. It encodes CASRSQQLLSGANVLTF. This chain joins TRBV7-2 and TRBJ2-6, with D unclear. Germline V gene lookup returns CDR1 SGHTA and CDR2 FQGNSA. Trimming took 6 bases from V and 0 from J, leaving 15 bases between them. CDR3 length: 17 residues.

This clonotype was seen many times. The chain has TRBV6-5 and TRBJ1-1, with a weak D call TRBD1 (6 bases). This CDR3 region has 13 residues. The V and J ends lost 6 bases and 3 bases respectively, with 11 bases between them. Per the germline V gene, CDR1 is MNHEY and CDR2 is SVGAGI. CDR3 sequence: CASRKTGYTEAFF. The CDR3 DNA is TGTGCCAGCAGAAAGACAGGATACACTGAAGCTTTCTTT.

This clonotype has just a few counts. The chain joins TRBV24-1 to TRBJ2-1; D ambiguous. The CDR3 spans 16 residues. Deletions cut 3 bases from V and 8 bases from J, with 19 bases between. Germline V gene data show CDR1 as KGHDR and CDR2 as SFDVKD. The CDR3 nucleotides read TGTGCCACCAGTGATCCGACTCTGGTGGGTATCGATGAGCAGTTCTTC. Its translation: CATSDPTLVGIDEQFF.

This clonotype was seen only a few times. V and J are TRBV19 and TRBJ1-6; D is unresolved. The V gene's germline CDR1 is LNHDA and CDR2 SQIVND (reference sequence). Trimming pared 9 bases from V and 7 bases from J, leaving 16 bases between. This CDR3 spans 14 amino acids. The CDR3 reads CASSPQAYNSPLHF. For the CDR3, the DNA is TGTGCCAGCTCGCCTCAGGCTTACAATTCACCCCTCCACTTT.

This clonotype was seen ten or more times. Sequence at one end of the junction differs from germline and may be a read error. The V call is TRBV4-1, the J call TRBJ1-5; D gene uncertain. This CDR3 has 13 residues. CDR1 MGHRA and CDR2 YSYEKL come from the germline V gene. In nucleotides, the CDR3 is TGTGCCAGCAGTCAAGGAGGCAATCAGCCCCAGCATTTT. This codes for CASSQGGNQPQHF.

Many counts were recorded for this clonotype. The J gene is TRBJ2-2, the V gene TRBV7-2, with 10 nucleotides matching TRBD2. Trimming took 5 bases from V and 2 from J; bases not matched to a gene: 5. This CDR3 contains 16 residues. Germline assignment: CDR1 SGHTA and CDR2 FQGNSA. CDR3 loop: CASSPRTSGNTGELFF. The CDR3, as DNA: TGTGCCAGCAGCCCTAGGACTAGCGGTAACACCGGGGAGCTGTTTTTT.

A few counts support this clonotype. The chain is built from TRBV5-4 and TRBJ2-5; weak D call: TRBD2 (6 bases). Germline values: CDR1 SGHNT, CDR2 YYREEE (reference sequence). The CDR3 is made up of 14 amino acids. Trimming cost V 3 bases and J 1 base, with 10 bases left between them. CDR3 bases: TGTGCCAGCAGCTCCGGGGGAACCCAAGAGACCCAGTACTTC. Translated, it gives CASSSGGTQETQYF.

The chain couples TRBV12-3 or TRBV12-4 to TRBJ2-1, with 13 positions matching TRBD2. This CDR3 is built from 16 residues. Germline trimming cut 5 bases from V and 2 bases from J; bases unmatched to any gene: 3. DNA of the CDR3: TGTGCCAGCAGTCGGACTAGCGGGGGTCCCTACAATGAGCAGTTCTTC. Translated, it gives CASSRTSGGPYNEQFF.